This entry describes one T cell receptor (beta chain). The CDR3 is 14 amino acids. V shed 0 bases, J shed 14 bases, and the junction held 14 bases outside the gene matches. Germline CDR1 reads DFQATT; CDR2 reads SNEGSKA (reference sequence). The sample belongs to a study of T-cell memory formation after mild COVID-19. TCRdb reanalysed the 5' RACE reads using MiXCR and keeps one entry per CDR3 protein. The sample has more than 250,000 distinct CDR3 sequences, 15% to 20% seen once; the top ten hold approximately 25%. The sample was PBMCs or a T cell subset sorted from them (not recorded which). The receptor comes from a man aged 18-30 years who had mild COVID-19 (a few samples of this study predate the infection). Cell type and time point are not known. The chain employs TRBV20-1 and TRBJ2-3; 7 nucleotides match TRBD2. The CDR3 sequence is CSARDPSGTPSTYF. The CDR3 DNA reads TGCAGTGCTAGAGATCCTAGCGGAACTCCCTCGACGTATTTT.